This passage covers 29 T cell receptor beta chains from one sample sequenced in a study of Ad26.COV2.S vaccination and SARS-CoV-2 variants. TCRdb keeps only in-frame clones here, not all; method: immunoSEQ multiplex PCR. This table has a few hundred thousand clones, about nine tenths appearing once. Treatment in this sample: roughly 19 received Ad26.COV2.S at low or high dose, single or two shots; 5 received placebo; per-sample allocation not given. Vaccine and placebo recipients were sampled on day 63 after the first injection. Sample: peripheral blood, taken in a trial of Ad26.COV2.S vaccine versus placebo. Receptors were obtained from a person aged 18 to 65 who received the Ad26.COV2.S COVID-19 vaccine or a placebo.

V and J are TRBV7-2 and TRBJ2-5; 7 bases align to TRBD1. The CDR3 has 16 residues. Losses at the gene ends were 1 base for V and 5 bases for J; bases not matched to a gene: 10. CDR1 and CDR2 (germline): SGHTA, FQGNSA. CDR3 protein: CASSLVPVIQGETQYF. The CDR3, as DNA: TGTGCCAGCAGCTTAGTACCCGTTATACAGGGGGAGACCCAGTACTTC.

V is TRBV6-5 and J is TRBJ2-7; 9 positions agree with TRBD1. Germline CDR1 is MNHEY and CDR2 is SVGAGI. With V trimmed by 2 bases and J by 3 bases, 5 bases remained unmatched. The CDR3 is made up of 15 amino acids. The CDR3 is CASSYAGTGYYEQYF. DNA for the CDR3: TGTGCCAGCAGTTACGCCGGGACAGGGTACTACGAGCAGTACTTC.

This chain uses TRBV19 with TRBJ2-5; tentatively, D is TRBD1 (6 bases). V was shortened by 10 bases and J by 2 bases, with 11 bases between the two germline ends. The germline V gene has CDR1 LNHDA and CDR2 SQIVND (reference sequence). This CDR3 region has 12 residues. The CDR3 reads CATADRQETQYF. The CDR3 nucleotides read TGTGCCACCGCGGACAGACAAGAGACCCAGTACTTC.

V is TRBV19 and J is TRBJ2-5, with TRBD2 as a possible D gene (6 bases). V shed 7 bases and J shed 4 bases, with 13 bases lying between them. Germline loops: CDR1 LNHDA, CDR2 SQIVND (reference sequence). This CDR3 is built from 13 residues. The CDR3 loop reads CASNVGGRETQYF. The CDR3 coding sequence is TGTGCCAGTAACGTCGGGGGAAGAGAGACCCAGTACTTC.

The rearrangement uses TRBV28 and TRBJ2-7, with 8 bases identical to TRBD2. J lost 0 bases, V lost 8 bases, and 3 bases had no gene match. In germline, CDR1 is MDHEN, CDR2 SYDVKM. The CDR3 is 13 amino acids. The CDR3 DNA sequence: TGTGCCAGCTACAGCGGGAGCTCCTACGAGCAGTACTTC. Protein product: CASYSGSSYEQYF.

V is TRBV13 and J is TRBJ2-3; either TRBD1 or TRBD2 may supply D (5 bases each). The CDR3 length is 16 residues. CDR1 and CDR2 from the germline V gene are PRHDT and FYEKMQ (reference sequence). The germline V and J ends were trimmed by 6 bases and 1 base, with 17 bases remaining between them. CDR3 residues: CASSLGTDGGTDTQYF. The CDR3 DNA sequence: TGTGCCAGCAGTTTGGGGACGGACGGGGGCACAGATACGCAGTATTTT. Based on the CDR3 plus reference TRBV13 and TRBJ2-3, the full variable domain is AAGVIQSPRHLIKEKRETATLKCYPIPRHDTVYWYQQGPGQDPQFLISFYEKMQSDKGSIPDRFSAQQFSDYHSELNMSSLELGDSALYFCASSLGTDGGTDTQYFGPGTRLTVL.

The V gene is TRBV12-3 or TRBV12-4, the J gene TRBJ1-2, with TRBD1 identical over 9 bases. The V and J ends lost 6 bases and 8 bases, in that order; junction bases with no gene match: 7. The CDR3 contains 13 residues. This CDR3 reads CASSADRGYGYTF. The CDR3, as DNA: TGTGCCAGCAGCGCCGACAGGGGGTACGGCTACACCTTC.

The chain recombines TRBV6-2 or TRBV6-3 with TRBJ2-1; 11 bases are shared with TRBD2. Germline V gives CDR1 MNHEY, CDR2 SVGEGT. The CDR3 loop spans 18 amino acids. V lost 1 base and J lost 5; bases outside the gene matches: 10. CDR3 DNA: TGTGCCAGCAGTTACTTCAAACTAGGACTAGCGGGTAACAATGAGCAGTTCTTC. Its protein product is CASSYFKLGLAGNNEQFF.

This rearrangement joins TRBV5-1 to TRBJ1-5, with TRBD1 identical over 9 bases. With V trimmed by 4 bases and J by 6 bases, 8 bases remained unmatched. The CDR3 consists of 15 residues. Germline lookup yields CDR1 SGHRS and CDR2 YFSETQ. The CDR3 sequence: CASSRTGEDGQPQHF. The CDR3 DNA reads as TGCGCCAGCAGCAGGACAGGGGAGGACGGTCAGCCCCAGCATTTT.

The chain couples TRBV15 to TRBJ1-5; possible D gene TRBD1, 6 bases. Per the germline V gene, CDR1 is LNHNV and CDR2 is YYDKDF (reference sequence). Trimming shortened V by 3 bases and J by 6 bases, and 18 bases separated the two germline ends. The CDR3 contains 16 residues. The CDR3 protein is CATSRRTTGFSQPQHF. DNA of the CDR3: TGTGCCACCAGCAGGAGAACTACAGGGTTTAGTCAGCCCCAGCATTTT.

The chain joins TRBV20-1 to TRBJ2-3, with TRBD1 matching over 7 bases. The ends lost 3 bases at V and 4 bases at J; junction bases unmatched: 7. This CDR3 is 14 amino acids long. Germline V gene sequence: CDR1 DFQATT, CDR2 SNEGSKA (reference sequence). The CDR3 region is CSASGTELSDTQYF. The CDR3 region has the DNA TGCAGTGCTAGTGGGACAGAACTTTCAGATACGCAGTATTTT.

The chain couples TRBV29-1 to TRBJ2-7; tentatively, D is TRBD1 (5 bases). Trimming shortened V by 7 bases and J by 5 bases, and 15 bases separated the two germline ends. The CDR3 has 12 amino acids. Germline V gene data show CDR1 as SQVTM and CDR2 as ANQGSEA. In DNA, the CDR3 is TGCAGCGCACAGGATGGGCTGAACGAGCAGTACTTC. As protein: CSAQDGLNEQYF.

The rearrangement links TRBV5-1 to TRBJ2-3; D unclear. The CDR3 has 14 residues. CDR1 and CDR2 (germline): SGHRS, YFSETQ. V lost 4 bases and J 1 base, leaving 10 bases between the germline ends. CDR3 in DNA: TGCGCCAGCAGCCAATCCACTGGCACAGATACGCAGTATTTT. Translated: CASSQSTGTDTQYF.

V gene TRBV2 combines with J gene TRBJ2-5, with 10 bases fitting TRBD2. The CDR3 runs to 21 residues. With 6 bases clipped from V and 4 bases from J, the junction kept 26 bases outside the gene matches. The V gene's germline CDR1 is SNHLY and CDR2 FYNNEI. The CDR3 nucleotides are TGTGCCAGCAGGGGAGGGGAAGGAAGGAAGCGGGAGGGCCGTTATAGAGAGACCCAGTACTTC. This encodes CASRGGEGRKREGRYRETQYF.

The V gene is TRBV30, the J gene TRBJ1-4; maybe TRBD1 (5 bases). V shed 0 bases and J shed 6 bases, with 14 bases lying between them. The CDR3 consists of 15 residues. The germline V gene encodes CDR1 GTSNPN and CDR2 SVGIG (reference sequence). The CDR3 spells CAWSVRVGLHEKLFF. The CDR3 region has the DNA TGTGCCTGGAGTGTACGGGTGGGACTTCATGAAAAACTGTTTTTT.

This rearrangement joins TRBV10-3 to TRBJ2-7; 11 bases line up with TRBD2. The trim removed 7 bases at V and 0 bases at J, leaving 8 bases unmatched. Looked up from germline, CDR1 is ENHRY and CDR2 is SYGVKD. The CDR3 extends over 16 amino acids. CDR3 residues: CAITRTSGSTSYEQYF. CDR3 in DNA: TGTGCCATCACTAGAACTAGCGGGAGCACCTCCTACGAGCAGTACTTC.

The CDR3 loop is CASSPLAGQAGFF. As DNA, the CDR3 is TGTGCCAGCAGCCCCCTGGCGGGACAGGCTGGGTTCTTC. The chain is built from TRBV7-2 and TRBJ2-1, with 8 bases identical to TRBD1. V lost 5 bases to trimming and J lost 15 bases; unmatched junction nucleotides: 12. The germline V gene encodes CDR1 SGHTA and CDR2 FQGNSA. The CDR3 is made up of 13 amino acids.

A single count supports this clone. The chain links TRBV2 to TRBJ2-1, with 7 bases that match TRBD2. Germline lookup yields CDR1 SNHLY and CDR2 FYNNEI. V gave up 5 bases and J gave up 14 bases; unmatched junction bases: 9. The CDR3 length is 12 residues. CDR3 nucleotides: TGTGCCAGCAGTCAGGCGGGAGATTGGGAGTTCTTC. Translating it yields CASSQAGDWEFF. Complete variable domain (other parts from reference TRBV2 and TRBJ2-1): EPEVTQTPSHQVTQMGQEVILRCVPISNHLYFYWYRQILGQKVEFLVSFYNNEISEKSEIFDDQFSVERPDGSNFTLKIRSTKLEDSAMYFCASSQAGDWEFFGPGTRLTVL.

V usage is TRBV6-2 or TRBV6-3 and J usage is TRBJ1-3; no clear D. The germline V gene has CDR1 MNHEY and CDR2 SVGEGT. V was trimmed by 0 bases and J by 0 bases, leaving 15 bases between them. The CDR3 is 18 amino acids. CDR3: CASSYSRPKLHSGNTIYF. CDR3 nucleotide sequence: TGTGCCAGCAGTTACTCGAGGCCCAAGCTTCACTCTGGAAACACCATATATTTT.

As for this clone: Other DNA sequences in the same sample also yield this CDR3. The V gene is TRBV18, the J gene TRBJ2-7, with D possibly being TRBD2 (5 bases). V was pared by 3 bases and J by 6 bases, with 12 bases between. Germline loops: CDR1 KGHSH, CDR2 LQKENI. The CDR3 has 13 residues. Here the CDR3 DNA reads TGTGCCAGCTCACCCAGTGGACTGGGCGAGCAGTACTTC. It specifies CASSPSGLGEQYF.

The V call is TRBV19, the J call TRBJ2-7; 8 bases agree with TRBD1. The CDR3 is 16 amino acids. The germline CDR1 and CDR2 sequences are LNHDA and SQIVND (reference sequence). V shed 2 bases, J shed 3 bases, and the junction held 9 bases outside the gene matches. The CDR3 DNA reads as TGTGCCAGTAGTATAAAGCCCGGGACAGGAGACTACGAGCAGTACTTC. Translating it yields CASSIKPGTGDYEQYF.

This chain joins TRBV28 and TRBJ1-1; D may be TRBD1 (5 bases). There are 14 residues in the CDR3. Germline-derived CDR1 and CDR2 are MDHEN and SYDVKM. Trimming cost V 5 bases and J 1 base, with 11 bases left between them. The CDR3, as DNA: TGTGCCAGCAGTCTCAATGACAGGAACACTGAAGCTTTCTTT. Translation: CASSLNDRNTEAFF.

This chain links TRBV7-8 with TRBJ1-2; weak D call: TRBD1 (5 bases). Germline V CDR1 and CDR2: SGHVS, FQNEAQ. This CDR3 is 13 amino acids long. V was clipped by 2 bases and J by 4 bases, with 8 bases between them. The CDR3 spells CASSLKGSYGYTF. The CDR3 DNA is TGTGCCAGCAGCTTAAAGGGGAGCTATGGCTACACCTTC. The full variable domain, completed using reference TRBV7-8 and TRBJ1-2, is GAGVSQSPRYKVAKRGQDVALRCDPISGHVSLFWYQQALGQGPEFLTYFQNEAQLDKSGLPSDRFFAERPEGSVSTLKIQRTQQEDSAVYLCASSLKGSYGYTFGSGTRLTVV.

The chain uses TRBV4-3 and TRBJ2-1; 9 bases align to TRBD2. J was trimmed by 10 bases and V by 0 bases; bases with no gene match: 10. CDR1 is LGHNA, CDR2 YSLEER, per germline. This CDR3 has 16 residues. CDR3 DNA: TGCGCCAGCAGCCAAGATCATAGGACTAGCGTGTTAGAGCAGTTCTTC. This encodes CASSQDHRTSVLEQFF.

This chain links TRBV28 with TRBJ2-1; 11 nucleotides match TRBD1. The CDR3 runs 14 residues. J was trimmed by 4 bases and V by 7 bases; bases with no gene match: 3. Germline CDR1 MDHEN, CDR2 SYDVKM. The CDR3 region has the DNA TGTGCCAGCACCGGGACAGGGGGTTACAATGAGCAGTTCTTC. It codes for CASTGTGGYNEQFF.

This chain links TRBV6-5 with TRBJ1-2, with D maybe TRBD1 (5 bases). Trimming shortened V by 7 bases and J by 4 bases, and 13 bases separated the two germline ends. Per germline, CDR1 MNHEY and CDR2 SVGAGI. There are 13 residues in the CDR3. Here the CDR3 DNA reads TGTGCCAGCAAGAGACAGAACGCCTATGGCTACACCTTC. This codes for CASKRQNAYGYTF.

The genes are TRBV4-2 and TRBJ2-3; D is undetermined. CDR3 length: 14 residues. CDR1 and CDR2 from the germline V gene are LGHNA and YNFKEQ. V lost 0 bases to trimming and J lost 1 base, with 5 bases between them. CDR3 protein: CASSQEDGTDTQYF. In nucleotides, the CDR3 is TGTGCCAGCAGCCAAGAAGACGGCACAGATACGCAGTATTTT.

The V gene is TRBV30, the J gene TRBJ1-1; D may be TRBD1 (5 bases). The CDR3 has 13 amino acids. Germline V gene sequence: CDR1 GTSNPN, CDR2 SVGIG (reference sequence). Deletions cut 4 bases from V and 3 bases from J, with 12 bases between. The CDR3 spells CAWNDRAYTEAFF. The CDR3 nucleotides are TGTGCCTGGAATGACAGAGCCTACACTGAAGCTTTCTTT.

Concerning this clone: Germline and junction disagree at one end, which may indicate a read error. The rearrangement links TRBV15 to TRBJ1-2, with TRBD1 matching 7 bases. Germline CDR1 is LNHNV and CDR2 is YYDKDF (reference sequence). The CDR3 runs to 13 residues. CDR3 sequence reads: CATSRDRDYGYTF. The CDR3 DNA reads as TGTGCCACCAGCCGAGACAGGGATTATGGCTACACCTTC.